Described below is a single T cell receptor (beta chain) sequence and its context. Its specificity is unknown. In germline, CDR1 is SGHTA, CDR2 FQGNSA. The CDR3 covers 13 residues. Trimming cost V 1 base and J 8 bases, with 8 bases left between them. This entry is derived from a study of cytomegalovirus exposure and HLA in healthy donors. Study observations and caveats: Overall, approximately 150 TCR beta chains were annotated as cytomegalovirus-associated. Subsequent analysis found a tendency for first-cohort TCR clusters to co-occur within the roughly 130 validation repertoires. Some public TCRs appeared in many individuals, while most sequences were rare.

Some clones are missing from TCRdb's copy, which holds only in-frame ones; the method was immunoSEQ multiplex PCR. In the table there are around 180,000 clones, about four fifths of which are singletons. This chain connects TRBV7-2 to TRBJ2-2; possibly TRBD2 for D (5 bases). The receptor was isolated from a man in his late teens or twenties in good health and CMV-seropositive. Sample: PBMCs. The CDR3 sequence: CASSLVEGGELFF. The CDR3 coding sequence is TGTGCCAGCAGCTTAGTTGAGGGTGGGGAGCTGTTTTTT.